This T cell receptor beta chain was sequenced in a study of blood T cell repertoires in COVID-19. Overall study: Researchers got acute and convalescent COVID-19 samples from the United States, Italy and Spain. In each case, the material was cDNA or gDNA derived from T cells, B-cell-depleted T cells, or PBMCs.

The authors' processing: Estimates of nucleated cell counts were drawn from the amplification of reference gene primers. The protocol was immunoSEQ multiplex PCR, while the TCRdb copy is restricted to in-frame clones and leaves out a portion. That table gives V, J and clone size, and the DNA gave D and trimming. Of roughly 250,000 clones listed, around 87% are singletons. CDR1 is SGDLS, CDR2 YYNGEE, per germline. The CDR3 runs to 15 residues. Trimming left V 3 bases short and J 6 bases short, with 16 bases between. The sequenced sample consisted of peripheral blood. The receptor was isolated from a man in his 60s who had recovered from COVID-19. The rearrangement joins TRBV9 to TRBJ2-4; D is perhaps TRBD1 (6 bases). CDR3 loop: CASSEGMTGRNIQYF. As DNA, the CDR3 is TGTGCCAGCAGCGAGGGGATGACAGGAAGAAACATTCAGTACTTC. The full variable domain, completed using reference TRBV9 and TRBJ2-4, is DSGVTQTPKHLITATGQRVTLRCSPRSGDLSVYWYQQSLDQGLQFLIQYYNGEERAKGNILERFSAQQFPDLHSELNLSSLELGDSALYFCASSEGMTGRNIQYFGAGTRLSVL.